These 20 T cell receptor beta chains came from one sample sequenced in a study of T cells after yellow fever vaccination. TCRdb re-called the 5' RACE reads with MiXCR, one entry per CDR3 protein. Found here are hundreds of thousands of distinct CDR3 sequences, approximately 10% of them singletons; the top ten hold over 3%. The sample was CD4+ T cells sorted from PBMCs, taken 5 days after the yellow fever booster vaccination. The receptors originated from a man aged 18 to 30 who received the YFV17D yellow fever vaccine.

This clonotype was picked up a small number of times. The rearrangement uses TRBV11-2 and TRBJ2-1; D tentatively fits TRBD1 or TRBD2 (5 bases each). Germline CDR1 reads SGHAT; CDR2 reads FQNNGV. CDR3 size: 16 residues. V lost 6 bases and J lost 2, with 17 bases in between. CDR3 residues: CASSFGAAGTYNEQFF. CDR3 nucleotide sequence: TGTGCCAGCAGTTTTGGGGCCGCGGGCACCTACAATGAGCAGTTCTTC.

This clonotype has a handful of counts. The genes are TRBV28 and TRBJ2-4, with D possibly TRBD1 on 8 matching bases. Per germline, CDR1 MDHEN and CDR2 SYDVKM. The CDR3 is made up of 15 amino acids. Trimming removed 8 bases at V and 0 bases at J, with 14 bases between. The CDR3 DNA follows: TGTGCCAGCGGTACAGGGGGGGTAGCCAAAAACATTCAGTACTTC. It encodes CASGTGGVAKNIQYF.

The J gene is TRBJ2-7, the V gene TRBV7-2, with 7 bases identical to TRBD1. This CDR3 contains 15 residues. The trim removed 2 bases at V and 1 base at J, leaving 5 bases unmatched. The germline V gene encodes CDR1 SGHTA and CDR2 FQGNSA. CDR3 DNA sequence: TGTGCCAGCAGCTTAATTTGGGACAGTTCCTACGAGCAGTACTTC. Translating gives CASSLIWDSSYEQYF.

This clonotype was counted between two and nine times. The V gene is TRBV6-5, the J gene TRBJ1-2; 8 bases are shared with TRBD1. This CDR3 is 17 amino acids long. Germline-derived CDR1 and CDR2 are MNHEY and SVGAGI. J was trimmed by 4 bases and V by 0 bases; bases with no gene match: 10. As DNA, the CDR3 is TGTGCCAGCAGTTACTCGGGACAGGCGGCGGGATTCTATGGCTACACCTTC. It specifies CASSYSGQAAGFYGYTF.

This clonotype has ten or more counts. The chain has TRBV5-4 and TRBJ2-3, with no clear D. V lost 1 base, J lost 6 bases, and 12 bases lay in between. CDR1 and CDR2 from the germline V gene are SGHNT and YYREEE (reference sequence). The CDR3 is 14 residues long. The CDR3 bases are TGTGCCAGCAGCTTGACGTCTTCCTTGGATACGCAGTATTTT. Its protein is CASSLTSSLDTQYF.

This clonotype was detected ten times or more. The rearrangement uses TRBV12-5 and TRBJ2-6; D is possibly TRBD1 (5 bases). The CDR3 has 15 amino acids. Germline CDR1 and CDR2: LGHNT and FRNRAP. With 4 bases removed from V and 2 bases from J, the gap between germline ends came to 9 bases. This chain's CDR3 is CASGSDRAGANVLTF. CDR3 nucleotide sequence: TGTGCTAGTGGTTCAGACAGAGCTGGGGCCAACGTCCTGACTTTC.

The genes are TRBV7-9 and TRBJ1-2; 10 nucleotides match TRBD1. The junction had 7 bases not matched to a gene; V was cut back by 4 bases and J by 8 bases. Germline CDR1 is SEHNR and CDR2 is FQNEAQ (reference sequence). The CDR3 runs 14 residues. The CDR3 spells CASSSSGTGEGYTF. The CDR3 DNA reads TGTGCCAGCAGCTCCTCCGGGACAGGGGAAGGCTACACCTTC.

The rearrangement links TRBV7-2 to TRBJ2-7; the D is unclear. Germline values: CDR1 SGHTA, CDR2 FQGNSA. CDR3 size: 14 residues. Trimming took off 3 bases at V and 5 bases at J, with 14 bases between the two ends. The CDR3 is CASSFDRSLHEQYF. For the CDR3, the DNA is TGTGCCAGCAGCTTTGATAGAAGTCTACACGAGCAGTACTTC.

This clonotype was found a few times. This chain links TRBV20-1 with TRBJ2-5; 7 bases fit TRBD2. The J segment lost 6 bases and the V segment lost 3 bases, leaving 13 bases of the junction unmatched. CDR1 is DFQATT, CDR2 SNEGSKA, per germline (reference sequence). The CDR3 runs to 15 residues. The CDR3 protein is CSASELRGSGKTQYF. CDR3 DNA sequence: TGCAGTGCTAGCGAACTGCGGGGGAGCGGGAAGACCCAGTACTTC.

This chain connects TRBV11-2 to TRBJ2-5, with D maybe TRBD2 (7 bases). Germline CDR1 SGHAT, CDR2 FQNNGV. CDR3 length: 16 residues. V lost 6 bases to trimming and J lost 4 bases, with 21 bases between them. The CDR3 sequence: CASSIGAGGHLETQYF. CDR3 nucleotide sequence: TGTGCCAGCAGTATAGGGGCCGGGGGGCACTTAGAGACCCAGTACTTC.

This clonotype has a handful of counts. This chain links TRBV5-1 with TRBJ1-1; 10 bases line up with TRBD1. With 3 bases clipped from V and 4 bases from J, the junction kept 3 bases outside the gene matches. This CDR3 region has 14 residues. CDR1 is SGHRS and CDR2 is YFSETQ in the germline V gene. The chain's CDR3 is CASSSGTGATEAFF. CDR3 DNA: TGCGCCAGCAGCTCCGGGACAGGGGCCACTGAAGCTTTCTTT.

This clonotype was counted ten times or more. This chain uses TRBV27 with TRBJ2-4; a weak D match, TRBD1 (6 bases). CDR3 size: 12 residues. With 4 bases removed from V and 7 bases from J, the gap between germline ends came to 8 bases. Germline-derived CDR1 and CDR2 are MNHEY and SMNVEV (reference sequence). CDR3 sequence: CASSSQGNIQYF. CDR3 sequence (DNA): TGTGCCAGCAGTTCCCAGGGGAACATTCAGTACTTC.

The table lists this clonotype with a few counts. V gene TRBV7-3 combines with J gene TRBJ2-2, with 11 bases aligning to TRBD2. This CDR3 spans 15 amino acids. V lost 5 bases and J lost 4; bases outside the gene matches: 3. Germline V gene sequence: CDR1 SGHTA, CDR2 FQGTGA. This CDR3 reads CASSEGLAVTGELFF. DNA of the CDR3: TGTGCCAGCAGCGAGGGACTAGCGGTCACCGGGGAGCTGTTTTTT.

The CDR3: CATQRDPGNTEAFF. For the CDR3, the DNA is TGTGCCACACAGCGGGACCCAGGGAACACTGAAGCTTTCTTT. This chain links TRBV19 with TRBJ1-1; perhaps TRBD1 as D (5 bases). V lost 10 bases and J 1 base, leaving 16 bases between the germline ends. The CDR3 consists of 14 residues. CDR1 is LNHDA, CDR2 SQIVND, per germline (reference sequence). Drawing the rest from reference TRBV19 and TRBJ1-1, the complete variable domain is DGGITQSPKYLFRKEGQNVTLSCEQNLNHDAMYWYRQDPGQGLRLIYYSQIVNDFQKGDIAEGYSVSREKKESFPLTVTSAQKNPTAFYLCATQRDPGNTEAFFGQGTRLTVV.

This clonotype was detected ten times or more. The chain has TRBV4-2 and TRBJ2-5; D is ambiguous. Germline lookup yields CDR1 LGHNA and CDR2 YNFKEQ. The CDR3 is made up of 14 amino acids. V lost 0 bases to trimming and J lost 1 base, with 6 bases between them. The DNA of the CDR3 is TGTGCCAGCAGCCAAGATGAGGTCCAAGAGACCCAGTACTTC. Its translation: CASSQDEVQETQYF.

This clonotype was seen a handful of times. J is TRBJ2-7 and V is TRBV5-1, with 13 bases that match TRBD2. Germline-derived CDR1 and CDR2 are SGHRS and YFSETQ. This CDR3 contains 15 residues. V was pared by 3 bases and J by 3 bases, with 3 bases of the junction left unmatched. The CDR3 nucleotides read TGCGCCAGCAGCTCAGGACTAGCGGGGGTCTACGAGCAGTACTTC. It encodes CASSSGLAGVYEQYF. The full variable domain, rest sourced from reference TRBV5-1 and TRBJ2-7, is KAGVTQTPRYLIKTRGQQVTLSCSPISGHRSVSWYQQTPGQGLQFLFEYFSETQRNKGNFPGRFSGRQFSNSRSEMNVSTLELGDSALYLCASSSGLAGVYEQYFGPGTRLTVT.

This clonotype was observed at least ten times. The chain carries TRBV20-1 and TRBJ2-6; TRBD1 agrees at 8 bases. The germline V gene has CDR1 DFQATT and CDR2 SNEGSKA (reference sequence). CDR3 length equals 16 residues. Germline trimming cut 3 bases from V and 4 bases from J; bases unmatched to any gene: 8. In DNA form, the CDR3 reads TGCAGTGCTAGCCGGACAGGGTTCTCCGGGGCCAACGTCCTGACTTTC. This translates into CSASRTGFSGANVLTF.

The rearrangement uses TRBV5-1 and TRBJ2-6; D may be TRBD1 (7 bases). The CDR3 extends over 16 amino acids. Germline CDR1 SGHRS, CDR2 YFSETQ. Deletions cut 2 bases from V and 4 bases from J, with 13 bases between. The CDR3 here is CASSFAGGTGANVLTF. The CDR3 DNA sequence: TGCGCCAGCAGCTTCGCAGGGGGGACCGGGGCCAACGTCCTGACTTTC.

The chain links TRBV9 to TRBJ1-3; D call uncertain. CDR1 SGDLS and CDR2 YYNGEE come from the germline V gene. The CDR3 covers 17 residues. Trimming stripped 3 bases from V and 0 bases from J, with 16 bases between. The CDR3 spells CASSASPRLDSGNTIYF. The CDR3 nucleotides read TGTGCCAGCAGCGCCAGTCCCCGACTGGACTCTGGAAACACCATATATTTT.

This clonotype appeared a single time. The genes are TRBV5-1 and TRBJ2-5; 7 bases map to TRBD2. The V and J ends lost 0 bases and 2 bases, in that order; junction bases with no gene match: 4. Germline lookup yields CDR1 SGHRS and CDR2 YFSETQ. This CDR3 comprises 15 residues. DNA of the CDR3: TGCGCCAGCAGCTTGGGGGCTAGCGGACAAGAGACCCAGTACTTC. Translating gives CASSLGASGQETQYF. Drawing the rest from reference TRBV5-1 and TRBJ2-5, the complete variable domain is KAGVTQTPRYLIKTRGQQVTLSCSPISGHRSVSWYQQTPGQGLQFLFEYFSETQRNKGNFPGRFSGRQFSNSRSEMNVSTLELGDSALYLCASSLGASGQETQYFGPGTRLLVL.